This T cell receptor (beta chain) was retrieved from a study of T cell changes during pregnancy in multiple sclerosis. This clone showed up just a few times. The CDR3 spans 14 residues. Germline CDR1 reads LNHDA; CDR2 reads SQIVND (reference sequence). The V end was cut by 6 bases, the J end by 9 bases, with 21 bases between. TCRdb's copy holds only in-frame clones and misses some; the assay was immunoSEQ multiplex PCR. The repertoire has over 35,000 clones, 91% of them found once; the top ten carry approximately 0.47%. The TCR sequence derives from a female donor in good health, enrolled as a control in a pregnancy study. The sample in question was CD4+ T cells from peripheral blood mononuclear cells, obtained in the second trimester of pregnancy. This chain connects TRBV19 to TRBJ2-7; D remains unclear. The CDR3 DNA is TGTGCCAGTAGCCTCACCCACTGGCAGGTATGGCAGTACTTC. The encoded protein is CASSLTHWQVWQYF.